This T cell receptor (beta chain) was retrieved from a study of OX40 agonist ivuxolimab in advanced cancers. Study-level findings and limits: Researchers report that CD8+ T cells had, on average, more expanded clones than CD4+. Clonal expansion from baseline to week 6 occurred in both CD4+ and CD8+ T cells.

In regard to this clone: Its antigen remains unidentified.

The CDR3 has 15 amino acids. V lost 5 bases, J lost 2 bases, and 5 bases stayed unmatched. In germline, CDR1 is SEHNR, CDR2 FQNEAQ (reference sequence). Clones were sequenced by immunoSEQ multiplex PCR, and TCRdb holds only the in-frame ones, with some missing. The sample lists tens of thousands of clones; roughly 88% were seen once. The receptor was derived from an adult with an advanced solid tumor such as melanoma, head and neck, liver or kidney cancer. The sequenced sample was CD4+ or CD8+ T cells sorted from blood, obtained in a trial of the OX40 agonist ivuxolimab. This sequence joins TRBV7-9 and TRBJ2-3; 9 bases are a match to TRBD2. The CDR3 DNA follows: TGTGCCAGCAGCCAGATAGCGGGGGACACAGATACGCAGTATTTT. It codes for CASSQIAGDTDTQYF.